This TCR beta chain stems from a study of cytomegalovirus exposure and HLA in healthy donors. With 60 Vbeta and 13 Jbeta primers, the PCR was carried out. Profiling relied on immunoSEQ multiplex PCR, and the TCRdb table lists in-frame clones only, not all of them. This sample has more than 120,000 clones; over 75% occur once, and the top ten carry 2.9%. Germline V gene sequence: CDR1 SGHRS, CDR2 YFSETQ. This CDR3 has 13 amino acids. The V gene lost 4 bases and the J gene lost 3 bases, with 11 bases spanning the gap. Notes on the study in general: Several of the most significant clusters appeared linked to common viral pathogens, based on a later analysis.

In its sample, this clone was seen a few times. The antigen is not known. The material sequenced was PBMCs. V and J are TRBV5-1 and TRBJ2-7; perhaps TRBD1 as D (6 bases). This TCR was recovered from a woman aged 25 to 39 in good health and CMV-seronegative. In DNA form, the CDR3 reads TGCGCCAGCAGCAGAGGACAGCGCTACGAGCAGTACTTC. This translates into CASSRGQRYEQYF. Based on the CDR3 plus reference TRBV5-1 and TRBJ2-7, the full variable domain is KAGVTQTPRYLIKTRGQQVTLSCSPISGHRSVSWYQQTPGQGLQFLFEYFSETQRNKGNFPGRFSGRQFSNSRSEMNVSTLELGDSALYLCASSRGQRYEQYFGPGTRLTVT.